Listed here are 9 T cell receptor beta chains from one sample, sequenced in a study of cytomegalovirus exposure and HLA in healthy donors. With 60 Vbeta and 13 Jbeta primers, the PCR was carried out. Clones were sequenced by immunoSEQ multiplex PCR, and TCRdb holds only the in-frame ones, with some missing. The sample has about 200,000 clones; about 80% are singletons. The source material was PBMCs. The source of these receptors is a woman aged 30 to 39 in good health and CMV-seronegative.

The chain has TRBV19 and TRBJ2-6; unclear D gene. Germline loops: CDR1 LNHDA, CDR2 SQIVND (reference sequence). Trimming shortened V by 1 base and J by 0 bases, and 4 bases separated the two germline ends. CDR3 size: 15 residues. As DNA, the CDR3 is TGTGCCAGTAGTATAGTCCACTCTGGGGCCAACGTCCTGACTTTC. Protein sequence: CASSIVHSGANVLTF.

The V gene is TRBV13, the J gene TRBJ2-1; tentatively, D is TRBD1 (5 bases). Trimming pared 5 bases from V and 12 bases from J, leaving 23 bases between. There are 15 residues in the CDR3. Germline assignment: CDR1 PRHDT and CDR2 FYEKMQ (reference sequence). CDR3 nucleotide sequence: TGTGCCAGCAGCGGTAAGGGGTATGAAGGTTCCGGGCAGTTCTTC. This sequence encodes CASSGKGYEGSGQFF.

The V gene is TRBV15, the J gene TRBJ2-7; the match to TRBD1 covers 8 bases. The J segment lost 3 bases and the V segment lost 0 bases, leaving 7 bases of the junction unmatched. CDR1 is LNHNV, CDR2 YYDKDF, per germline (reference sequence). There are 16 residues in the CDR3. CDR3 sequence: CATSRDLTGGHYEQYF. CDR3 nucleotide sequence: TGTGCCACCAGCAGAGATCTAACAGGGGGTCACTACGAGCAGTACTTC. Drawing the rest from reference TRBV15 and TRBJ2-7, the complete variable domain is DAMVIQNPRYQVTQFGKPVTLSCSQTLNHNVMYWYQQKSSQAPKLLFHYYDKDFNNEADTPDNFQSRRPNTSFCFLDIRSPGLGDTAMYLCATSRDLTGGHYEQYFGPGTRLTVT.

This clone was observed a handful of times. The chain couples TRBV29-1 to TRBJ2-5; TRBD1 might be the D (5 bases). The CDR3 has 12 amino acids. CDR1 and CDR2 from the germline V gene are SQVTM and ANQGSEA. V was cut by 2 bases and J by 4 bases, with 8 bases left in between. For the CDR3, the DNA is TGCAGCGTTGAATCAGGGATAGAGACCCAGTACTTC. Protein sequence: CSVESGIETQYF.

A remark on this clone: A junction boundary mismatches the germline segment, possibly from a read error. J is TRBJ1-2 and V is TRBV7-3, with TRBD1 identical over 9 bases. Germline V gene sequence: CDR1 SGHTA, CDR2 FQGTGA. The CDR3 contains 14 residues. CDR3 amino acids: CASSPTGGDNSYPF. The DNA for the CDR3 is TGTGCCAGCAGCCCGACAGGGGGAGACAATAGCTACCCCTTC. Full variable domain (rest looked up from reference TRBV7-3 and TRBJ1-2): GAGVSQTPSNKVTEKGKYVELRCDPISGHTALYWYRQSLGQGPEFLIYFQGTGAADDSGLPNDRFFAVRPEGSVSTLKIQRTERGDSAVYLCASSPTGGDNSYPFGSGTRLTVV.

The chain couples TRBV5-8 to TRBJ1-5, with D perhaps matching TRBD1 (6 bases). Germline CDR1 is SGHTS and CDR2 is YDEGEE. The CDR3 is made up of 15 amino acids. V lost 3 bases and J 1 base, leaving 11 bases between the germline ends. The CDR3 spells CASSSNQGSNQPQHF. Written as DNA, the CDR3 is TGTGCCAGCAGCTCAAACCAGGGGAGCAATCAGCCCCAGCATTTT.

The rearrangement joins TRBV5-5 to TRBJ1-1; 7 bases align to TRBD1. There are 15 residues in the CDR3. From germline, CDR1 is SGHKS and CDR2 YYEKEE (reference sequence). V was pared by 0 bases and J by 3 bases, with 5 bases of the junction left unmatched. The CDR3 DNA reads TGTGCCAGCAGCTTGGGGGTGGGACAGTACACTGAAGCTTTCTTT. It codes for CASSLGVGQYTEAFF.

As to this clone: Relative to the germline gene, one junction end is altered; a read error may explain this. The CDR3 sequence: CASSEEWGGNYF. CDR3 in DNA: TGTGCCAGCAGTGAAGAGTGGGGAGGGAACTACTTT. The J gene is TRBJ1-6, the V gene TRBV6-1; D remains unclear. Germline CDR1 is MNHNS and CDR2 is SASEGT. The CDR3 loop spans 12 amino acids.

The rearrangement joins TRBV27 to TRBJ2-7, with D possibly matching TRBD2 (5 bases). Between the trimmed V and J ends, which lost 5 bases and 2 bases, there was a span of 16 bases. The CDR3 is 15 residues long. From germline, CDR1 is MNHEY and CDR2 SMNVEV (reference sequence). CDR3 in amino acids: CASSHITGITYEQYF. CDR3 nucleotide sequence: TGTGCCAGCAGTCATATTACCGGGATAACCTACGAGCAGTACTTC.